What follows is one T cell receptor (beta chain) and its context. Baseline was the first blood sampling point, followed by cycle 4 day 1 and cycle 7 day 1. The sample is drawn from a study of OX40 agonist ivuxolimab in advanced cancers. Background on the study: Previous treatment with anti-PD-1, anti-PD-L1 or anti-CTLA-4 therapy was allowed; over 35% had received some. One hepatocellular carcinoma and a couple of cutaneous melanoma patients partially responded.

The protocol was immunoSEQ multiplex PCR, while the TCRdb copy is restricted to in-frame clones and leaves out a portion. The sample has approximately 34,000 clones, 81% seen once. Trimming pared 4 bases from V and 3 bases from J, leaving 7 bases between. This CDR3 has 12 amino acids. CDR1 and CDR2 (germline): SGHTA, FQGNSA. The sequencing here drew on CD4+ or CD8+ T cells sorted from blood, taken in a trial of the OX40 agonist ivuxolimab. The chain joins TRBV7-2 to TRBJ2-7; unclear D gene. This receptor was identified in an adult with an advanced solid tumor such as melanoma, head and neck, liver or kidney cancer. CDR3 bases: TGTGCCAGCAGCTCGCGAGGCTACGAGCAGTACTTC. As protein: CASSSRGYEQYF.